These 7 T cell receptor beta chains share one sample of origin, sequenced in a study of blood T cell repertoires in COVID-19. Sequenced by immunoSEQ multiplex PCR; TCRdb stores in-frame clones only, minus some. The sample lists about 350,000 clones, about 88% occurring once. The source material was PBMCs or T cells enriched from blood (not recorded which). The receptors here all came from a woman younger than 45 who had been exposed to COVID-19.

The chain employs TRBV28 and TRBJ2-7; 9 bases align to TRBD2. Losses at the gene ends were 7 bases for V and 2 bases for J; bases not matched to a gene: 6. The CDR3 spans 14 residues. The germline V gene encodes CDR1 MDHEN and CDR2 SYDVKM. CDR3 region: CASKAGGKTYEQYF. The CDR3 region has the DNA TGTGCCAGCAAAGCGGGAGGCAAGACCTACGAGCAGTACTTC.

V and J are TRBV7-3 and TRBJ1-2, with a tentative D call TRBD1 (6 bases). The ends were cut back, 5 bases at V and 7 bases at J, with 17 bases in the middle. The length of the CDR3 is 14 residues. In germline, CDR1 is SGHTA, CDR2 FQGTGA. CDR3 in amino acids: CASSPTGPESGYTF. In DNA, the CDR3 is TGTGCCAGCAGCCCGACAGGCCCAGAGAGTGGCTACACCTTC.

CDR3 sequence reads: CAWLTGGGYEAFF. In nucleotides, the CDR3 is TGTGCCTGGTTGACAGGGGGCGGATATGAAGCTTTCTTT. This rearrangement joins TRBV30 to TRBJ1-1; 10 positions match TRBD1. CDR3 length: 13 amino acids. V was pared by 5 bases and J by 7 bases, with 7 bases of the junction left unmatched. Germline CDR1 is GTSNPN and CDR2 is SVGIG (reference sequence).

The chain carries TRBV29-1 and TRBJ1-2, with a weak D call TRBD1 (5 bases). This CDR3 region has 15 residues. Germline CDR1 SQVTM, CDR2 ANQGSEA. Deletions cut 4 bases from V and 4 bases from J, with 19 bases between. The CDR3 reads CSVVSSRWGLYGYTF. The CDR3 DNA reads as TGCAGCGTTGTTTCGTCCAGGTGGGGCCTCTATGGCTACACCTTC.

V is TRBV15 and J is TRBJ1-5; possible D gene TRBD1, 5 bases. The V gene's germline CDR1 is LNHNV and CDR2 YYDKDF (reference sequence). The CDR3 contains 15 residues. V was clipped by 1 base and J by 1 base, with 8 bases between them. The CDR3 bases are TGTGCCACCAGCAGAGGGAGACAGAGCAATCAGCCCCAGCATTTT. This translates into CATSRGRQSNQPQHF.

This chain links TRBV27 with TRBJ1-1; the D gene is possibly TRBD1 (5 bases). Germline V lookup: CDR1 MNHEY, CDR2 SMNVEV (reference sequence). V lost 0 bases, J lost 8 bases, and 13 bases lay in between. The CDR3 is made up of 14 amino acids. CDR3 nucleotide sequence: TGTGCCAGCAGTTTATCCCAGGGCAGGGTGGAAGCTTTCTTT. The encoded protein is CASSLSQGRVEAFF.

The chain combines TRBV5-6 with TRBJ1-4; tentative D call: TRBD1 (5 bases). The CDR3 consists of 16 residues. Germline V gene data show CDR1 as SGHDT and CDR2 as YYEEEE. Trimming took 3 bases from V and 6 from J, leaving 18 bases between them. This CDR3 is CASSSAGGLNYEKLFF. The CDR3 DNA reads as TGTGCCAGCAGCTCGGCTGGGGGGTTGAATTATGAAAAACTGTTTTTT.